Following are 20 T cell receptor beta chains from one sample sequenced in a study of T cells after posttransplantation cyclophosphamide. A marrow graft followed busulfan-fludarabine conditioning, with cyclophosphamide on days +3 and +4. Clones were sequenced by immunoSEQ multiplex PCR, and TCRdb holds only the in-frame ones, with some missing. Recorded here are 6,000 to 7,500 clones, none singletons. Sequenced material: PBMCs, taken after allogeneic stem cell transplant with posttransplant cyclophosphamide. These receptors were collected from a male patient in his 50s who received an allogeneic stem cell transplant from an unrelated donor, was CMV-positive, and had acute GVHD only. Part of the T cell pool may stem from the graft donor.

Only a few counts were recorded for this clone. This CDR3 is also generated by other DNA sequences in the sample. The CDR3 protein is CSVRRGGPYEQYF. CDR3 nucleotide sequence: TGCAGCGTTCGACGGGGGGGCCCCTACGAGCAGTACTTC. The chain links TRBV29-1 to TRBJ2-7; 8 positions match TRBD2. Germline loops: CDR1 SQVTM, CDR2 ANQGSEA. This CDR3 spans 13 amino acids. J was trimmed by 2 bases and V by 5 bases; bases with no gene match: 5.

This chain joins TRBV2 and TRBJ2-2; TRBD2 aligns across 7 bases. The CDR3 contains 16 residues. CDR1 is SNHLY, CDR2 FYNNEI, per germline. J gave up 0 bases and V 6 bases, and 7 bases lay outside the gene matches. DNA of the CDR3: TGTGCCAGCAGCGGAACTAGCGCCTCGAACACCGGGGAGCTGTTTTTT. Translated: CASSGTSASNTGELFF.

This CDR3 is CASILAGEWYF. CDR3 in DNA: TGTGCCAGCATTCTAGCGGGAGAATGGTATTTT. V and J are TRBV27 and TRBJ2-3, with 10 positions matching TRBD2. Per the germline V gene, CDR1 is MNHEY and CDR2 is SMNVEV (reference sequence). This CDR3 has 11 amino acids. Trimming took 7 bases from V and 14 from J; bases not matched to a gene: 6.

As regards this clone: This likely reflects a read error, since a far larger clone is one base away. The chain uses TRBV10-1 and TRBJ2-3; 8 nucleotides agree with TRBD2. Germline V CDR1 and CDR2: WNHNN, SYGVQD (reference sequence). V gave up 6 bases and J gave up 2 bases; unmatched junction bases: 7. CDR3 length equals 15 residues. In nucleotides, the CDR3 is TGCGCCAGCAGCCAGACTAGCGAAACCACAGATACGCAGTATTTT. Encoded protein: CASSQTSETTDTQYF.

This clone is deemed medium-sized. The chain employs TRBV19 and TRBJ2-7; tentative D call: TRBD1 (7 bases). V dropped 3 bases and J dropped 1 base, with 13 bases sitting between them. CDR1 and CDR2 (germline): LNHDA, SQIVND (reference sequence). The length of the CDR3 is 15 residues. The CDR3 spells CASSIGGDSSYEQYF. CDR3 in DNA: TGTGCCAGTAGTATCGGAGGGGACAGTTCCTACGAGCAGTACTTC.

The chain couples TRBV6-5 to TRBJ1-1; D might be TRBD1 (5 bases). The CDR3 sequence is 14 residues long. Germline-derived CDR1 and CDR2 are MNHEY and SVGAGI. Between the trimmed V and J ends, which lost 5 bases and 4 bases, there was a span of 14 bases. The CDR3 loop reads CASSDRTGGTEAFF. As DNA, the CDR3 is TGTGCCAGCAGTGACCGGACGGGGGGCACTGAAGCTTTCTTT.

This clone has at least ten counts. The V and J genes are TRBV6-1 and TRBJ2-1; maybe TRBD1 (5 bases). Between the trimmed V and J ends, which lost 2 bases and 4 bases, there was a span of 18 bases. Germline CDR1 is MNHNS and CDR2 is SASEGT. The CDR3 covers 17 residues. CDR3 in DNA: TGTGCCAGCAGTGAATGGAGTTCGCTGGGGCCATACAATGAGCAGTTCTTC. Amino acid sequence: CASSEWSSLGPYNEQFF.

There are many counts of this clone. CDR3 bases: TGTGCCATCAGCACGGGACAGGGGGTCACTGAAGCTTTCTTT. Amino acid sequence: CAISTGQGVTEAFF. The chain is built from TRBV10-3 and TRBJ1-1; 11 bases align to TRBD1. V lost 6 bases, J lost 4 bases, and 4 bases stayed unmatched. This CDR3 has 14 amino acids. In germline, CDR1 is ENHRY, CDR2 SYGVKD.

This clone has a count of ten or more. V gene TRBV7-2 combines with J gene TRBJ2-5; possible D gene TRBD2, 5 bases. V dropped 1 base and J dropped 5 bases, with 17 bases sitting between them. The CDR3 is made up of 16 amino acids. Germline V CDR1 and CDR2: SGHTA, FQGNSA. CDR3 in amino acids: CASSLGEQATGETQYF. Here the CDR3 DNA reads TGTGCCAGCAGCTTAGGCGAGCAGGCGACGGGGGAGACCCAGTACTTC.

This clone showed up many times. The rearrangement uses TRBV11-2 and TRBJ2-7, with TRBD1 identical over 8 bases. The CDR3 is 14 amino acids. The germline V gene encodes CDR1 SGHAT and CDR2 FQNNGV. The junction had 3 bases not matched to a gene; V was cut back by 5 bases and J by 0 bases. CDR3 bases: TGTGCCAGCAGCGTAGGACAGGGCTCCTACGAGCAGTACTTC. Residues: CASSVGQGSYEQYF.

Many counts were recorded for this clone. The chain recombines TRBV4-1 with TRBJ1-2; the match to TRBD1 covers 10 bases. Germline V gene lookup returns CDR1 MGHRA and CDR2 YSYEKL. The V segment lost 0 bases and the J segment 5 bases; nucleotides outside the gene matches: 15. The CDR3 consists of 19 residues. In DNA form, the CDR3 reads TGCGCCAGCAGCCAAGAGGCTGCCCGGACAGGGGGGATCGAGTATGGCTACACCTTC. It translates to CASSQEAARTGGIEYGYTF.

In nucleotides, the CDR3 is TGTGCCAGCAGCCTCTTCCCCAGGGGGAGACTTAACTATGGCTACACCTTC. Translation: CASSLFPRGRLNYGYTF. The chain has TRBV5-6 and TRBJ1-2, with TRBD1 matching 7 bases. Germline CDR1 is SGHDT and CDR2 is YYEEEE. V was clipped by 4 bases and J by 1 base; unmatched bases: 13. The length of the CDR3 is 17 residues.

Remarks on this clone: This may come from a read error, since a much larger clone is one base off. Other DNA sequences within the sample encode an identical CDR3. This chain uses TRBV7-2 with TRBJ1-2; 8 bases line up with TRBD1. CDR3 length: 13 residues. V lost 5 bases and J lost 8; bases outside the gene matches: 7. CDR1 is SGHTA and CDR2 is FQGNSA in the germline V gene. The CDR3 is CASSPGQGEGYTF. For the CDR3, the DNA is TGTGCCAGCAGCCCCGGACAGGGTGAAGGCTACACCTTC.

This clone was counted ten times or more. The V and J genes are TRBV5-5 and TRBJ2-5; 7 positions match TRBD2. Germline CDR1 and CDR2: SGHKS and YYEKEE (reference sequence). The CDR3 has 15 residues. V lost 3 bases, J lost 4 bases, and 9 bases stayed unmatched. This CDR3 is CASSWGEGYGETQYF. The CDR3 coding sequence is TGTGCCAGCAGCTGGGGGGAGGGGTATGGAGAGACCCAGTACTTC.

The table lists this clone with a few counts. CDR3 in amino acids: CASSFRRGYTYEQYF. CDR3 in DNA: TGTGCCAGCAGTTTCCGTCGGGGATACACCTACGAGCAGTACTTC. The chain couples TRBV28 to TRBJ2-7, with TRBD2 as a possible D gene (5 bases). The length of the CDR3 is 15 residues. CDR1 is MDHEN, CDR2 SYDVKM, per germline. Deletions cut 3 bases from V and 2 bases from J, with 14 bases between.

In this sample, this clone turned up many times. Its ends do not fully match the called genes, so a read error is possible. The genes are TRBV9 and TRBJ1-6; D gene unclear. This CDR3 is built from 14 residues. Germline values: CDR1 SGDLS, CDR2 YYNGEE. As DNA, the CDR3 is TGTGCCAGCAGCGTAAAGAGCTATGATTCACCCCTCCACTTT. The encoded protein is CASSVKSYDSPLHF.

Only a few counts were recorded for this clone. This chain connects TRBV6-1 to TRBJ1-1, with D uncertain. This CDR3 spans 11 amino acids. The V gene lost 8 bases and the J gene lost 7 bases, with 11 bases spanning the gap. CDR1 is MNHNS, CDR2 SASEGT, per germline. This chain's CDR3 is CASALVNEAFF. The CDR3 region has the DNA TGTGCCAGCGCGTTGGTGAATGAAGCTTTCTTT.

Many counts were recorded for this clone. The rearrangement joins TRBV9 to TRBJ2-1; TRBD2 matches at 8 bases. This CDR3 region has 21 residues. Trimming removed 4 bases from V and 0 bases from J; junction bases left unmatched: 21. Germline V gene lookup returns CDR1 SGDLS and CDR2 YYNGEE. The CDR3 loop reads CASSTRPIGGGSTSSYNEQFF. The CDR3 bases are TGTGCCAGCAGCACTCGTCCTATCGGGGGGGGCTCCACAAGCTCCTACAATGAGCAGTTCTTC.

This clone was counted many times. This rearrangement joins TRBV5-6 to TRBJ1-4; D unclear. The CDR3 totals 15 residues. The germline CDR1 and CDR2 sequences are SGHDT and YYEEEE. V was shortened by 0 bases and J by 8 bases, with 14 bases between the two germline ends. The CDR3 reads CASSLGYVSREKLFF. As DNA, the CDR3 is TGTGCCAGCAGCTTGGGATACGTGTCTCGGGAAAAACTGTTTTTT.

This clone was seen ten or more times. The V gene is TRBV30, the J gene TRBJ1-2, with D perhaps TRBD1 (5 bases). In germline, CDR1 is GTSNPN, CDR2 SVGIG (reference sequence). V was pared by 4 bases and J by 6 bases, with 18 bases between. This CDR3 is built from 14 residues. This chain's CDR3 is CAWTLNGGVHGYTF. DNA for the CDR3: TGTGCCTGGACCTTAAACGGAGGGGTACATGGCTACACCTTC.